These 10 T cell receptor beta chains were sequenced from one sample in a study of technical replicates of blood from a few donors. Some clones are missing from TCRdb's copy, which holds only in-frame ones; the method was immunoSEQ multiplex PCR. The table has about 82,000 clones, 90% to 95% seen once. The sequenced sample was T cells isolated from PBMCs. The source of these receptors is a human donor in good health.

The rearrangement joins TRBV27 to TRBJ2-2, with 11 bases matching TRBD2. The CDR3 covers 16 residues. Trimming at V came to 4 bases and at J to 3 bases, leaving 4 bases not matched to a gene. Germline V CDR1 and CDR2: MNHEY, SMNVEV (reference sequence). This chain's CDR3 is CASSYGLAGDTGELFF. CDR3 DNA sequence: TGTGCCAGCAGTTACGGACTAGCGGGCGACACCGGGGAGCTGTTTTTT.

The CDR3 DNA follows: TGCAGTGCCAGTTTCTCTGACGAGCAGTACTTC. The encoded protein is CSASFSDEQYF. J is TRBJ2-7 and V is TRBV20-1, with no clear D. This CDR3 has 11 amino acids. Looked up from germline, CDR1 is DFQATT and CDR2 is SNEGSKA (reference sequence). Between the trimmed V and J ends, which lost 6 bases and 5 bases, there was a span of 11 bases.

The chain joins TRBV10-2 to TRBJ2-7; 9 bases fit TRBD1. This CDR3 has 13 residues. Per the germline V gene, CDR1 is WSHSY and CDR2 is SAAADI. J was trimmed by 4 bases and V by 8 bases; bases with no gene match: 6. In DNA form, the CDR3 reads TGCGCCAGCTCGGGACAGGGTTTTTACGAGCAGTACTTC. It translates to CASSGQGFYEQYF.

V gene TRBV7-9 combines with J gene TRBJ2-7; TRBD1 might be the D (7 bases). Germline CDR1 is SEHNR and CDR2 is FQNEAQ (reference sequence). This CDR3 contains 17 residues. V was cut by 2 bases and J by 3 bases, with 20 bases left in between. CDR3 nucleotide sequence: TGTGCCAGCAGCTTAATCGGAGGGGGCAGGGCAAACTACGAGCAGTACTTC. Amino acid sequence: CASSLIGGGRANYEQYF.

The V and J genes are TRBV19 and TRBJ1-5; possibly TRBD1 for D (5 bases). CDR1 and CDR2 from the germline V gene are LNHDA and SQIVND (reference sequence). Trimming removed 6 bases from V and 7 bases from J, with 22 bases in between. The CDR3 covers 16 residues. The CDR3 nucleotides are TGTGCCAGTAGCCCCCGTTTCGGGCCTAGGGGCCAGCCCCAGCATTTT. This sequence encodes CASSPRFGPRGQPQHF.

The CDR3 here is CASSYTTEQETQYF. CDR3 in DNA: TGTGCCAGCAGTTATACGACAGAACAAGAGACCCAGTACTTC. The chain combines TRBV6-5 with TRBJ2-5; maybe TRBD1 (5 bases). V dropped 3 bases and J dropped 2 bases, with 10 bases sitting between them. Germline-derived CDR1 and CDR2 are MNHEY and SVGAGI. This CDR3 spans 14 amino acids.

The sample holds one count of this clone. This chain links TRBV25-1 with TRBJ1-1; D may be TRBD1 (6 bases). This CDR3 comprises 13 residues. The V and J ends lost 5 bases and 2 bases respectively, with 9 bases between them. Germline values: CDR1 MGHDK, CDR2 SYGVNS. For the CDR3, the DNA is TGTGCCAGCAGTAGGGGGGGTAACACTGAAGCTTTCTTT. It specifies CASSRGGNTEAFF.

This chain joins TRBV2 and TRBJ2-1; weak D call: TRBD2 (6 bases). The CDR3 sequence is 21 residues long. Germline-derived CDR1 and CDR2 are SNHLY and FYNNEI. The V end lost 2 bases, the J end lost 0 bases, and 26 bases lay between the germline ends. The CDR3 is CASSESRSDYQPISSYNEQFF. CDR3 in DNA: TGTGCCAGCAGTGAAAGTAGGTCGGACTACCAACCCATAAGCTCCTACAATGAGCAGTTCTTC. The entire variable domain, with the rest obtained from reference TRBV2 and TRBJ2-1, is as follows: EPEVTQTPSHQVTQMGQEVILRCVPISNHLYFYWYRQILGQKVEFLVSFYNNEISEKSEIFDDQFSVERPDGSNFTLKIRSTKLEDSAMYFCASSESRSDYQPISSYNEQFFGPGTRLTVL.

This clone was seen a few times. V and J are TRBV5-1 and TRBJ1-2; D remains unclear. The V gene lost 3 bases and the J gene lost 1 base, with 7 bases spanning the gap. This CDR3 contains 13 residues. Germline V gene lookup returns CDR1 SGHRS and CDR2 YFSETQ. CDR3 DNA sequence: TGCGCCAGCAGCTCTAGGCTTAACTATGGCTACACCTTC. This encodes CASSSRLNYGYTF. Supplemented by reference TRBV5-1 and TRBJ1-2, the full variable domain reads KAGVTQTPRYLIKTRGQQVTLSCSPISGHRSVSWYQQTPGQGLQFLFEYFSETQRNKGNFPGRFSGRQFSNSRSEMNVSTLELGDSALYLCASSSRLNYGYTFGSGTRLTVV.

This clone was recorded only once. This chain links TRBV19 with TRBJ2-7; tentatively, D is TRBD2 (6 bases). The CDR3 totals 15 residues. Germline V lookup: CDR1 LNHDA, CDR2 SQIVND (reference sequence). The V and J ends lost 4 bases and 1 base respectively, with 14 bases between them. The CDR3 nucleotides read TGTGCCAGTAGTAGCTCTCGGGACTCTTCCTACGAGCAGTACTTC. Translating it yields CASSSSRDSSYEQYF.